The rows below give T cell receptor beta chains drawn from one sample of a study of T cell responses to AZD1222 COVID-19 vaccine. TCRdb keeps only in-frame clones here, not all; method: immunoSEQ multiplex PCR. Here the sample spans under 130,000 clones, around nine tenths being singletons. This specimen consisted of peripheral blood, obtained 28 days after the second AZD1222 dose. The receptor set was obtained from an adult who received the AZD1222 COVID-19 vaccine. The CDR3 runs from the conserved cysteine through the conserved F or W. The D gene is left open where the match is weak. Expanded clones are given a class, and other clones once, few, many or no size at all.

d_call	clone_size	v_call	j_call	cdr3_aa	cdr3_nt
TRBD1	NA	TRBV15	TRBJ1-5	CATSYKLGTGYGNQPQHF	TGTGCCACCAGCTACAAACTTGGGACAGGGTACGGCAATCAGCCCCAGCATTTT
NA	NA	TRBV28	TRBJ2-7	CASSFKEQYF	TGTGCCAGCAGTTTTAAGGAGCAGTACTTC
NA	NA	TRBV6-4	TRBJ2-3	CASSDLGSTDTQYF	TGTGCCAGCAGTGACCTGGGCAGCACAGATACGCAGTATTTT
TRBD2	once	TRBV3-1/TRBV3-2	TRBJ2-7	CASSQVGLKYF	TGTGCCAGCAGCCAAGTGGGACTAAAGTACTTC
NA	once	TRBV18	TRBJ2-7	CASSGGSDSYEQYF	TGTGCCAGCTCAGGGGGAAGCGATTCCTACGAGCAGTACTTC
TRBD1	NA	TRBV28	TRBJ2-7	CASRPWGGQGSEQYF	TGTGCCAGCAGACCCTGGGGGGGACAGGGGTCCGAGCAGTACTTC
NA	NA	TRBV29-1	TRBJ1-3	CSVDGAGNTIYF	TGCAGCGTTGATGGGGCTGGAAACACCATATATTTT
NA	NA	TRBV5-4	TRBJ2-1	CASSGGGGYNEQFF	TGTGCCAGCAGCGGAGGAGGGGGGTACAATGAGCAGTTCTTC
NA	NA	TRBV6-5	TRBJ1-2	CASSSGIRSGNGYTF	TGTGCCAGCAGCTCCGGGATCCGCTCAGGGAACGGCTACACCTTC
NA	NA	TRBV11-2	TRBJ1-5	CASSLEFDSNQPQHF	TGTGCCAGCAGCTTAGAATTTGACAGCAATCAGCCCCAGCATTTT
NA	NA	TRBV18	TRBJ1-1	CASSPQRMNTEAFF	TGTGCCAGCTCACCCCAGAGGATGAACACTGAAGCTTTCTTT
NA	NA	TRBV7-8	TRBJ1-6	CASSLALVTPPALHF	TGTGCCAGCAGCTTAGCGTTGGTCACCCCTCCAGCCCTCCACTTT
TRBD1	once	TRBV28	TRBJ2-3	CASSLTGTASTDTQYF	TGTGCCAGCAGTTTAACCGGGACAGCTTCAACAGATACGCAGTATTTT
TRBD1	NA	TRBV11-2	TRBJ1-1	CASSLDGTGDTEAFF	TGTGCCAGCAGCTTAGATGGGACAGGGGACACTGAAGCTTTCTTT
TRBD1	NA	TRBV6-5	TRBJ2-7	CASSYGQGVYEQYF	TGTGCCAGCAGTTACGGACAGGGGGTCTACGAGCAGTACTTC
TRBD2	NA	TRBV7-2	TRBJ2-1	CASSISGRGQFF	TGTGCCAGCAGCATTAGCGGGAGAGGTCAGTTCTTC
TRBD2	NA	TRBV28	TRBJ2-3	CASSPVSSGRVNTQYF	TGTGCCAGCAGTCCCGTTTCTAGCGGGAGGGTTAATACGCAGTATTTT
TRBD1	once	TRBV30	TRBJ2-2	CAWSGQGTGELFF	TGTGCCTGGAGTGGACAGGGAACCGGGGAGCTGTTTTTT
NA	NA	TRBV2	TRBJ2-4	CASSERFGRNKNIQYF	TGTGCCAGCAGTGAACGGTTTGGTAGGAACAAAAACATTCAGTACTTC
NA	NA	TRBV29-1	TRBJ2-3	CSVGHRVWGTDTQYF	TGCAGCGTTGGCCACAGGGTATGGGGCACAGATACGCAGTATTTT
NA	NA	TRBV24-1	TRBJ2-7	CATSLSATYEQYF	TGTGCCACCAGTCTTTCGGCTACCTACGAGCAGTACTTC
TRBD2	NA	TRBV27	TRBJ2-5	CASSSGLAGDRETQYF	TGTGCCAGCAGTTCCGGACTAGCGGGAGATCGGGAGACCCAGTACTTC
NA	NA	TRBV27	TRBJ1-5	CASSSYSNQPQHF	TGTGCCAGCAGTTCATATAGCAATCAGCCCCAGCATTTT
NA	NA	TRBV25-1	TRBJ1-6	CASSQGNSPLHF	TGTGCCAGCAGCCAAGGGAATTCACCCCTCCACTTT
NA	NA	TRBV4-2	TRBJ2-5	CASSPNRDGGETQYF	TGTGCCAGCAGCCCTAACAGGGATGGGGGGGAGACCCAGTACTTC
TRBD2	once	TRBV9	TRBJ2-2	CASSVGAGGLRTGELFF	TGTGCCAGCAGCGTCGGAGCGGGAGGGCTGAGAACCGGGGAGCTGTTTTTT
NA	NA	TRBV13	TRBJ1-1	CASIAYTESEAFF	TGTGCCAGCATAGCTTACACGGAGAGTGAAGCTTTCTTT
NA	NA	TRBV4-2	TRBJ1-5	CASSQDLRGSQPQHF	TGTGCCAGCAGCCAAGATCTTAGGGGGTCACAGCCCCAGCATTTT
TRBD1	NA	TRBV3-1/TRBV3-2	TRBJ2-7	CASSPTGRPYEQYF	TGTGCCAGCAGCCCGACAGGGCGCCCCTACGAGCAGTACTTC
NA	NA	TRBV3-1/TRBV3-2	TRBJ1-3	CASSQVGLSPSGNTIYF	TGTGCCAGCAGCCAAGTAGGCTTAAGCCCATCTGGAAACACCATATATTTT
NA	once	TRBV29-1	TRBJ2-7	CSVVSTEQYF	TGCAGCGTTGTCTCTACCGAGCAGTACTTC
TRBD2	many	TRBV5-1	TRBJ2-5	CASSADGTRGSSETQYF	TGCGCCAGCAGCGCGGACGGGACTAGAGGTTCCTCGGAGACCCAGTACTTC
NA	NA	TRBV28	TRBJ1-1	CASSSLTGRVTEAFF	TGTGCCAGCAGTTCCCTGACAGGCCGTGTCACTGAAGCTTTCTTT
TRBD1	NA	TRBV5-1	TRBJ2-1	CASSLDPLTGLNEQFF	TGCGCCAGCAGCTTGGACCCCTTGACAGGGCTCAATGAGCAGTTCTTC
NA	NA	TRBV5-1	TRBJ2-5	CASRSGFRGYETQYF	TGCGCCAGCAGATCCGGGTTTCGAGGGTACGAGACCCAGTACTTC